The clone carrying this TCR beta chain was seen many times. The antigen remains undetermined. TCRdb passed the reads through MiXCR, listing each CDR3 protein once. The sample lists a few hundred thousand distinct CDR3 sequences, 9.1% seen once, with more than 13% in the top ten. The ends were cut back, 9 bases at V and 1 base at J, with 9 bases in the middle. Germline V lookup: CDR1 MNHEY, CDR2 SVGEGT. The CDR3 is 13 amino acids. This sample was included in a study of T cell repertoires in cytomegalovirus infection. About the research overall: Indications of both CMV infection and matching HLA type were provided by public TCR beta signatures.

Study results and limitations: Clonotypes of TCR beta that were HLA-C-restricted and CMV-specific dominated the ex vivo response. Summed frequency of shared TCR beta families picked out CMV carriers who also had the relevant HLA.

The chain combines TRBV6-2 or TRBV6-3 with TRBJ2-2, with no clear D. Input material: PBMCs. This sequence originates from a human donor in good health (CMV status not recorded). Some clones in this sample may be carry-over from other donors' samples. The CDR3 nucleotides are TGTGCCAGTAGATACAGGAACACCGGGGAGCTGTTTTTT. It translates to CASRYRNTGELFF.